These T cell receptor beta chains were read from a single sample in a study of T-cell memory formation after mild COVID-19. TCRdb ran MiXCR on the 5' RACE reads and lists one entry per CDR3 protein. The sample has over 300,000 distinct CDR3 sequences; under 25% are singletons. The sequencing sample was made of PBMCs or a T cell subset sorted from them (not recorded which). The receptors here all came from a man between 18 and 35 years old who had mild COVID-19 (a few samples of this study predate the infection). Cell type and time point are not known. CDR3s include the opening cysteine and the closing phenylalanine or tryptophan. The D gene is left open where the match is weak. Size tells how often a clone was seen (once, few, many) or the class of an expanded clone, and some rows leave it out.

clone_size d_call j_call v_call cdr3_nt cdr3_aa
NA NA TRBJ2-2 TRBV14 TGTGCCAGCAGCCACCTCATGCGGGACACCGGGGAGCTGTTTTTT CASSHLMRDTGELFF
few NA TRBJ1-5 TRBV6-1 TGTGCCAGCAGTGAAAAAGCCAATCAGCCCCAGCATTTT CASSEKANQPQHF
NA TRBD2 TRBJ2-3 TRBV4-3 TGCGCCAGCAGCCATACTAGCGGGGGGGGCTACGGCACAGATACGCAGTATTTT CASSHTSGGGYGTDTQYF
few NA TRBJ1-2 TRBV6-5 TGTGCCAGCAGTTCAGGGGACGCTCTCCAATACTATGGCTACACCTTC CASSSGDALQYYGYTF
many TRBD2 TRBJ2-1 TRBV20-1 TGCAGTGCTATTGGCGGGGGGGCCTACAATGAGCAGTTCTTC CSAIGGGAYNEQFF
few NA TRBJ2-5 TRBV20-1 TGCAGTGCTAGCTCCAGGGTCGCGGAGACCCAGTACTTC CSASSRVAETQYF
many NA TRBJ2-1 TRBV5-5 TGTGCCAGCAGCTTGGGAGAGTCCTACAATGAGCAGTTCTTC CASSLGESYNEQFF
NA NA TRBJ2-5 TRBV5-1 TGCGCCAGCAGCTACACCCCACCGGGTGGGGGGCAAGAGACCCAGTACTTC CASSYTPPGGGQETQYF
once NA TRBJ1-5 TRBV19 TGTGCCAGTAGTATAGGGGGCAAGCAGCCCCAGCATTTT CASSIGGKQPQHF
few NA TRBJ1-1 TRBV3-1 TGTGCCAGCAGTCAGGGGTACACTGAAGCTTTCTTT CASSQGYTEAFF
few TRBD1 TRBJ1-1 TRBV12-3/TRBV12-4 TGTGCCAGCATTCCACAGGGGGACGCTGAAGCTTTCTTT CASIPQGDAEAFF
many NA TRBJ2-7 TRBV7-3 TGTGCCAGCAGCTTAGGGGTTTCCTACGAGCAGTACTTC CASSLGVSYEQYF
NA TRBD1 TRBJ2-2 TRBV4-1 TGCGCCAGCAGCCAGGGGACAGGGGACACCGGGGAGCTGTTTTTT CASSQGTGDTGELFF
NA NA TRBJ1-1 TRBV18 TGTGCCAGCTCACCGGGCCGGACCATTCAGAACACTGAAGCTTTCTTT CASSPGRTIQNTEAFF
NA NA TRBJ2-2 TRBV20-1 TGCAGTGCCCGTGACCTCGGGAACACCGGGGAGCTGTTTTTT CSARDLGNTGELFF
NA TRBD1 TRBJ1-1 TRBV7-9 TGTGCCAGCAGCTTTGGGACAGGGGGCATGAACACTGAAGCTTTCTTT CASSFGTGGMNTEAFF
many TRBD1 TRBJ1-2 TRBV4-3 TGCGCCAGCAGCCAAGATGAGGGGGCGCGGGGCTACACCTTC CASSQDEGARGYTF
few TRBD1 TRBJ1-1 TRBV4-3 TGCGCCAGCAGCCAAGACCCTACAGGGGGTAACACTGAAGCTTTCTTT CASSQDPTGGNTEAFF
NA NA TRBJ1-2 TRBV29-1 TGCAGCCTTGGCGCGGCTTCGGGTGGCTACACCTTC CSLGAASGGYTF
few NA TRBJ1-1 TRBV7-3 TGTGCCAGCAGCCCCCAGCCGGACACTGAAGCTTTCTTT CASSPQPDTEAFF
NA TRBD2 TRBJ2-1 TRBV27 TGTGCCAGCACGAGTAGCGGGGGTGGGAAACAGTTCTTC CASTSSGGGKQFF
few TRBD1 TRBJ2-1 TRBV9 TGTGCCAGCAGCATGGGGACAGGAGACAATGAGCAGTTCTTC CASSMGTGDNEQFF